These 20 T cell receptor beta chains originate from one sample sequenced in a study of shared clonotypes between healthy human individuals. The data were produced by immunoSEQ multiplex PCR, yet TCRdb's version contains in-frame clones alone and is incomplete. The sample lists approximately 500,000 clones, about 95% occurring once. The sample consisted of naive CD4+ T cells sorted from blood. Subset specified: CD45RA+ positively selected. The receptor source for this set is a woman between 25 and 40 years old in good health.

V and J are TRBV6-6 and TRBJ1-3, with 7 bases fitting TRBD1. The V segment lost 6 bases and the J segment 3 bases; nucleotides outside the gene matches: 8. Germline values: CDR1 MNHNY, CDR2 SVGAGI (reference sequence). The CDR3 covers 15 residues. The CDR3 DNA reads TGTGCCAGCAGCGCGGACAGGTCCCGTGGAAACACCATATATTTT. This encodes CASSADRSRGNTIYF.

This sequence joins TRBV4-1 and TRBJ1-2; possible D gene TRBD1, 5 bases. With 2 bases removed from V and 4 bases from J, the gap between germline ends came to 20 bases. Germline CDR1 reads MGHRA; CDR2 reads YSYEKL. The length of the CDR3 is 17 residues. CDR3 region: CASSQRGRGDLGYGYTF. The CDR3 DNA follows: TGCGCCAGCAGCCAAAGGGGCCGGGGGGATTTGGGCTATGGCTACACCTTC.

The gene calls are TRBV28 and TRBJ1-1; D not certain. Trimming removed 3 bases at V and 1 base at J, with 9 bases between. Germline CDR1 and CDR2: MDHEN and SYDVKM. This CDR3 spans 14 amino acids. As DNA, the CDR3 is TGTGCCAGCAGTTTTGAACACTCGAACACTGAAGCTTTCTTT. Residues: CASSFEHSNTEAFF.

In this sample, this clone turned up once. J is TRBJ2-5 and V is TRBV18; D perhaps matches TRBD2 (6 bases). This CDR3 has 16 residues. The V end lost 3 bases, the J end lost 2 bases, and 16 bases lay between the germline ends. Germline-derived CDR1 and CDR2 are KGHSH and LQKENI. In DNA form, the CDR3 reads TGTGCCAGCTCACCTGTGGGAGGAGAGCGTCAAGAGACCCAGTACTTC. It yields the protein CASSPVGGERQETQYF. Full variable domain (outside the CDR3, taken from reference TRBV18 and TRBJ2-5): NAGVMQNPRHLVRRRGQEARLRCSPMKGHSHVYWYRQLPEEGLKFMVYLQKENIIDESGMPKERFSAEFPKEGPSILRIQQVVRGDSAAYFCASSPVGGERQETQYFGPGTRLLVL.

This chain uses TRBV11-3 with TRBJ2-7, with 10 bases lining up with TRBD1. Losses at the gene ends were 1 base for V and 3 bases for J; bases not matched to a gene: 6. This CDR3 contains 16 residues. CDR1 and CDR2 from the germline V gene are SGHNT and YENEEA. The CDR3 nucleotides read TGTGCCAGCAGCTTAGGGGGGACAGGGGATCTCTACGAGCAGTACTTC. Amino acids: CASSLGGTGDLYEQYF.

The rearrangement uses TRBV27 and TRBJ1-6; D not resolved. CDR1 and CDR2 (germline): MNHEY, SMNVEV (reference sequence). The CDR3 extends over 13 amino acids. V lost 2 bases and J 10 bases, leaving 9 bases between the germline ends. The DNA for the CDR3 is TGTGCCAGCAGTTTAAGACATGGGTCACCCCTCCACTTT. It encodes CASSLRHGSPLHF.

The chain is built from TRBV5-4 and TRBJ2-5, with TRBD1 identical over 8 bases. With 1 base clipped from V and 4 bases from J, the junction kept 6 bases outside the gene matches. CDR3 length equals 15 residues. The germline V gene encodes CDR1 SGHNT and CDR2 YYREEE (reference sequence). The CDR3 here is CASSLLQGAGETQYF. DNA of the CDR3: TGTGCCAGCAGCTTGCTTCAGGGGGCGGGAGAGACCCAGTACTTC.

The V and J genes are TRBV19 and TRBJ2-1; tentatively, D is TRBD2 (6 bases). Trimming removed 6 bases at V and 4 bases at J, with 16 bases between. The CDR3 runs to 15 residues. The V gene's germline CDR1 is LNHDA and CDR2 SQIVND (reference sequence). CDR3 in amino acids: CASSPSGLLYNEQFF. The CDR3 nucleotides read TGTGCCAGTAGCCCATCGGGACTGTTATACAATGAGCAGTTCTTC.

This chain links TRBV27 with TRBJ2-7; TRBD2 matches at 7 bases. This CDR3 region has 14 residues. In germline, CDR1 is MNHEY, CDR2 SMNVEV (reference sequence). V shed 6 bases, J shed 2 bases, and the junction held 7 bases outside the gene matches. The CDR3 reads CASRRDYSAYEQYF. Written as DNA, the CDR3 is TGTGCCAGCAGACGGGACTATTCAGCCTACGAGCAGTACTTC.

The chain combines TRBV28 with TRBJ2-1; weak D call: TRBD2 (7 bases). CDR1 and CDR2 (germline): MDHEN, SYDVKM. The CDR3 runs to 14 residues. Between the trimmed V and J ends, which lost 6 bases and 6 bases, there was a span of 15 bases. This CDR3 reads CASRGGQVGNEQFF. CDR3 DNA: TGTGCCAGCAGGGGGGGGCAAGTCGGCAATGAGCAGTTCTTC.

The chain carries TRBV10-3 and TRBJ2-7; D gene ambiguous. This CDR3 is 12 amino acids long. Between the trimmed V and J ends, which lost 3 bases and 6 bases, there was a span of 9 bases. Germline V CDR1 and CDR2: ENHRY, SYGVKD. The CDR3 DNA is TGTGCCATCAGTGACTTAGGATCCGAGCAGTACTTC. Its protein is CAISDLGSEQYF.

V and J are TRBV5-8 and TRBJ1-5; no firm D call. V was shortened by 0 bases and J by 6 bases, with 7 bases between the two germline ends. This CDR3 is 13 amino acids long. Germline V lookup: CDR1 SGHTS, CDR2 YDEGEE. The CDR3 region is CASSLVIGQPQHF. In nucleotides, the CDR3 is TGTGCCAGCAGCTTGGTGATTGGTCAGCCCCAGCATTTT. The variable domain in full, completed from reference TRBV5-8 and TRBJ1-5, reads EAGVTQSPTHLIKTRGQQATLRCSPISGHTSVYWYQQALGLGLQFLLWYDEGEERNRGNFPPRFSGRQFPNYSSELNVNALELEDSALYLCASSLVIGQPQHFGDGTRLSIL.

This clone is a singleton in its sample. The chain uses TRBV5-1 and TRBJ2-4; 10 bases map to TRBD1. The CDR3 length is 15 residues. The germline gives CDR1 SGHRS, CDR2 YFSETQ. Germline trimming cut 3 bases from V and 6 bases from J; bases unmatched to any gene: 6. In DNA form, the CDR3 reads TGCGCCAGCAGCTGGGGTGGGGACAGGGGAAACATTCAGTACTTC. This encodes CASSWGGDRGNIQYF.

The genes are TRBV5-1 and TRBJ2-2; 8 nucleotides agree with TRBD2. Unmatched junction bases numbered 8, after V lost 0 bases and J lost 4 bases. Germline V gene lookup returns CDR1 SGHRS and CDR2 YFSETQ. This CDR3 comprises 17 residues. The CDR3 loop is CASSLVGTSRLTGELFF. The CDR3 DNA is TGCGCCAGCAGCTTGGTCGGGACTAGTAGACTCACCGGGGAGCTGTTTTTT.

The J gene is TRBJ2-3, the V gene TRBV5-4; 7 nucleotides align to TRBD1. Germline V CDR1 and CDR2: SGHNT, YYREEE (reference sequence). Trimming took 4 bases from V and 0 from J; bases not matched to a gene: 8. The CDR3 has 16 amino acids. The CDR3 DNA sequence: TGTGCCAGCAGCCTCATGACAGGGATTAGCACAGATACGCAGTATTTT. Translation gives CASSLMTGISTDTQYF. Combining the CDR3 with reference TRBV5-4 and TRBJ2-3 gives the whole variable domain ETGVTQSPTHLIKTRGQQVTLRCSSQSGHNTVSWYQQALGQGPQFIFQYYREEENGRGNFPPRFSGLQFPNYSSELNVNALELDDSALYLCASSLMTGISTDTQYFGPGTRLTVL.

V and J are TRBV7-9 and TRBJ2-1, with 7 nucleotides matching TRBD2. In germline, CDR1 is SEHNR, CDR2 FQNEAQ (reference sequence). The CDR3 extends over 15 amino acids. The V segment lost 2 bases and the J segment 10 bases; nucleotides outside the gene matches: 11. This chain's CDR3 is CASSLSGTISEEQFF. CDR3 DNA sequence: TGTGCCAGCAGCTTATCCGGGACTATCTCTGAGGAGCAGTTCTTC.

V gene TRBV2 combines with J gene TRBJ1-2; D unresolved. Germline CDR1 is SNHLY and CDR2 is FYNNEI. V gave up 4 bases and J gave up 4 bases, with 16 bases separating them. This CDR3 spans 15 amino acids. CDR3 bases: TGTGCCAGCAGTGCCGATATGAGCGGCCCCTATGGCTACACCTTC. This gives the protein CASSADMSGPYGYTF.

CDR3 protein: CAWGENLITDTQYF. In DNA, the CDR3 is TGTGCCTGGGGAGAAAATCTAATCACAGATACGCAGTATTTT. The rearrangement links TRBV30 to TRBJ2-3; no clear D. The V and J ends lost 5 bases and 2 bases respectively, with 14 bases between them. The CDR3 has 14 residues. In germline, CDR1 is GTSNPN, CDR2 SVGIG (reference sequence).

The V call is TRBV29-1, the J call TRBJ1-5; possibly TRBD1 for D (6 bases). Trimming shortened V by 4 bases and J by 7 bases, and 14 bases separated the two germline ends. CDR3 length: 13 amino acids. Germline lookup yields CDR1 SQVTM and CDR2 ANQGSEA. CDR3: CSVATGALQPQHF. The CDR3 coding sequence is TGCAGCGTTGCGACAGGCGCTCTGCAGCCCCAGCATTTT.

The chain combines TRBV14 with TRBJ2-7; D unresolved. Germline CDR1 reads SGHDN; CDR2 reads FVKESK. This CDR3 has 14 amino acids. Trimming cost V 2 bases and J 0 bases, with 8 bases left between them. In DNA, the CDR3 is TGTGCCAGCAGCCAATGGGCAAGCTCCTACGAGCAGTACTTC. It translates to CASSQWASSYEQYF.